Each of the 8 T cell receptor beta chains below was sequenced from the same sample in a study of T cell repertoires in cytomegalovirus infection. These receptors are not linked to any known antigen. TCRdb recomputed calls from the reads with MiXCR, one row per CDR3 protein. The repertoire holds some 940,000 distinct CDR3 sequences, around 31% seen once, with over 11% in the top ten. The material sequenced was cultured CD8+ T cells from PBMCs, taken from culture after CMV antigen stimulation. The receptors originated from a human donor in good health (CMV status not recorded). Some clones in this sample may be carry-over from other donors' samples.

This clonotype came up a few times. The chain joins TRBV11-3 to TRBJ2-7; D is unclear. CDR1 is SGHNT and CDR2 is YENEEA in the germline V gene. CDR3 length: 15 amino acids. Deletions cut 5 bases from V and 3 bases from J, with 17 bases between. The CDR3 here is CASSPGTDWSYEQYF. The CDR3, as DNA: TGTGCCAGCAGCCCGGGTACCGACTGGAGCTACGAGCAGTACTTC.

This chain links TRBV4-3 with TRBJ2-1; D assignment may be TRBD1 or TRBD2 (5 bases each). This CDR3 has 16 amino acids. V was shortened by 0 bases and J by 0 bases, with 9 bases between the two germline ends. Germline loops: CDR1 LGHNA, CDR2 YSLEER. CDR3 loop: CASSQEMRGSYNEQFF. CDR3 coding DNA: TGCGCCAGCAGCCAAGAGATGAGGGGCTCCTACAATGAGCAGTTCTTC.

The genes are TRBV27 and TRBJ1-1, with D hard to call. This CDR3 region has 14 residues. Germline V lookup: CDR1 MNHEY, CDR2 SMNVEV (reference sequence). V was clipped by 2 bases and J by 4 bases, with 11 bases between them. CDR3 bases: TGTGCCAGCAGTTTACGACCTCTGGGCACTGAAGCTTTCTTT. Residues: CASSLRPLGTEAFF.

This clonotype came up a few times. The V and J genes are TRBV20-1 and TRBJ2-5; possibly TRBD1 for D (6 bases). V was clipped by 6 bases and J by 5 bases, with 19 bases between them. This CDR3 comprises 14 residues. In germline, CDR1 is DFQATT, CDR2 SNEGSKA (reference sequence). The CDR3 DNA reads TGCAGTGCCCTGGACGGATCAGGGGTTGAGACCCAGTACTTC. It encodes CSALDGSGVETQYF.

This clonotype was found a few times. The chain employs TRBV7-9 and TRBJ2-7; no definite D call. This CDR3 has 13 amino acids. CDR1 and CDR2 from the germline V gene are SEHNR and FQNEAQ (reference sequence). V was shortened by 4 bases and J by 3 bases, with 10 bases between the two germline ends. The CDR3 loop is CASSSDIHYEQYF. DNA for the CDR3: TGTGCCAGCAGCTCAGACATTCACTACGAGCAGTACTTC.

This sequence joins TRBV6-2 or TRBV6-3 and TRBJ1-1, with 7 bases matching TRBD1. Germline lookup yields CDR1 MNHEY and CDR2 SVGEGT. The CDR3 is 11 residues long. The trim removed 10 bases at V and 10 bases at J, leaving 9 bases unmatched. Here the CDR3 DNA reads TGTGCCACCAAGGGGCAGGGGGGAGCTTTCTTT. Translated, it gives CATKGQGGAFF.

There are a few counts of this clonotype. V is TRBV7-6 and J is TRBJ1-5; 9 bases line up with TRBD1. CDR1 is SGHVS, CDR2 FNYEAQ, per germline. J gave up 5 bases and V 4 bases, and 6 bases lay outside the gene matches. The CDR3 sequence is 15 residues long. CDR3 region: CASSSGTGLYQPQHF. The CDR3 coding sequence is TGTGCCAGCAGCTCGGGGACAGGGTTATATCAGCCCCAGCATTTT.

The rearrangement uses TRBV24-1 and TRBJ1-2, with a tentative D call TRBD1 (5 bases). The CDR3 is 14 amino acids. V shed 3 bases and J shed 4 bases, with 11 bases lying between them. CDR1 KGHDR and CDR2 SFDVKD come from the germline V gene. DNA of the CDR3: TGTGCCACCAGTGATCGCAGGGACCTCTATGGCTACACCTTC. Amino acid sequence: CATSDRRDLYGYTF.